One sample yielded the 32 T cell receptor beta chains listed below, sequenced in a study of T-cell reconstitution after alpha-beta-depleted transplantation in children. As it was prepared, the TCRbeta library received unique molecular identifiers. TCRdb redid the calling of the PCR reads with MiXCR, one entry per CDR3 protein. This table has 280,000 or so distinct CDR3 sequences, roughly 12% appearing once. Material: peripheral blood, obtained 180 days after TCRalphabeta/CD19-depleted stem cell transplant. The receptor set was obtained from a male patient between 2 and 15 years old who had a stem cell transplant for chronic granulomatous disease, so the T cells may come from the graft donor.

At least ten counts were recorded for this clonotype. The rearrangement joins TRBV4-2 to TRBJ2-3; 10 nucleotides line up with TRBD2. The trim removed 0 bases at V and 2 bases at J, leaving 8 bases unmatched. The CDR3 totals 18 residues. Germline V gives CDR1 LGHNA, CDR2 YNFKEQ. In DNA form, the CDR3 reads TGTGCCAGCAGCCAAGAATTTGGACTAGCGGAAATCACAGATACGCAGTATTTT. It is translated as CASSQEFGLAEITDTQYF.

In its sample, this clonotype was seen many times. The rearrangement links TRBV5-1 to TRBJ2-7; D possibly corresponds to TRBD1 (6 bases). The CDR3 is 16 amino acids. Trimming removed 0 bases from V and 3 bases from J, with 16 bases in between. Germline CDR1 SGHRS, CDR2 YFSETQ. The CDR3 is CASSLVTGSNYYEQYF. The CDR3 DNA follows: TGCGCCAGCAGCTTGGTGACAGGCTCTAACTACTACGAGCAGTACTTC. Drawing the rest from reference TRBV5-1 and TRBJ2-7, the complete variable domain is KAGVTQTPRYLIKTRGQQVTLSCSPISGHRSVSWYQQTPGQGLQFLFEYFSETQRNKGNFPGRFSGRQFSNSRSEMNVSTLELGDSALYLCASSLVTGSNYYEQYFGPGTRLTVT.

This clonotype showed up many times. V is TRBV20-1 and J is TRBJ1-5, with D hard to call. This CDR3 is 15 amino acids long. In germline, CDR1 is DFQATT, CDR2 SNEGSKA (reference sequence). Trimming left V 0 bases short and J 5 bases short, with 14 bases between. CDR3 in amino acids: CSARDQNGPHQPQHF. The CDR3, as DNA: TGCAGTGCTAGAGATCAAAACGGTCCGCATCAGCCCCAGCATTTT.

This clonotype was seen repeatedly, ten times or more. This chain connects TRBV12-3 or TRBV12-4 to TRBJ2-2; 7 positions match TRBD2. Losses at the gene ends were 3 bases for V and 6 bases for J; bases not matched to a gene: 4. This CDR3 region has 14 residues. CDR3 sequence reads: CASSFGGSAGELFF. DNA for the CDR3: TGTGCCAGCAGTTTCGGGGGGTCGGCCGGGGAGCTGTTTTTT.

In its sample, this clonotype was seen many times. V gene TRBV12-3 or TRBV12-4 combines with J gene TRBJ1-2; D is possibly TRBD1 (5 bases). This CDR3 has 12 residues. With 6 bases removed from V and 6 bases from J, the gap between germline ends came to 11 bases. The CDR3 coding sequence is TGTGCCAGCAGCATTGGGGGGGATGGCTACACCTTC. As protein: CASSIGGDGYTF.

Many counts were recorded for this clonotype. The CDR3 DNA sequence: TGTGCCAGCAGCTCCATGAACGGACACGGACTGGAGACCCAGTACTTC. This gives the protein CASSSMNGHGLETQYF. The chain recombines TRBV7-6 with TRBJ2-5; D may correspond to TRBD1 or TRBD2 (5 bases each). This CDR3 has 16 residues. Per the germline V gene, CDR1 is SGHVS and CDR2 is FNYEAQ. Trimming left V 4 bases short and J 5 bases short, with 20 bases between.

The table lists this clonotype with many counts. This chain uses TRBV20-1 with TRBJ2-7, with 10 bases identical to TRBD1. Germline V lookup: CDR1 DFQATT, CDR2 SNEGSKA (reference sequence). V dropped 6 bases and J dropped 3; count of bases not matched to a gene: 20. The CDR3 is made up of 18 amino acids. The CDR3: CSASPGQGRGGWDYEQYF. The CDR3 DNA reads as TGCAGTGCCAGCCCGGGACAGGGGAGAGGGGGGTGGGACTACGAGCAGTACTTC.

In its sample, this clonotype was seen many times. The chain recombines TRBV20-1 with TRBJ2-7; D remains ambiguous. CDR3 length: 11 amino acids. Germline V lookup: CDR1 DFQATT, CDR2 SNEGSKA (reference sequence). V lost 7 bases, J lost 4 bases, and 11 bases lay in between. The DNA for the CDR3 is TGCAGTGTTCCGAAGGGATACGAGCAGTACTTC. Encoded protein: CSVPKGYEQYF.

The rearrangement joins TRBV11-2 to TRBJ2-5, with no clear D. The germline gives CDR1 SGHAT, CDR2 FQNNGV. There are 11 residues in the CDR3. V was clipped by 4 bases and J by 9 bases, with 9 bases between them. Here the CDR3 DNA reads TGTGCCAGCAGCTCTTATAATTCCCAGTACTTC. Its protein product is CASSSYNSQYF.

The gene calls are TRBV27 and TRBJ1-1, with TRBD1 matching over 9 bases. Germline V gene data show CDR1 as MNHEY and CDR2 as SMNVEV (reference sequence). This CDR3 spans 16 amino acids. Losses at the gene ends were 1 base for V and 4 bases for J; bases not matched to a gene: 7. The CDR3 reads CASSLWGQGIPTEAFF. The DNA for the CDR3 is TGTGCCAGCAGTTTATGGGGACAGGGTATCCCCACTGAAGCTTTCTTT.

This clonotype was recorded at least ten times. The V and J genes are TRBV28 and TRBJ1-1, with D perhaps matching TRBD1 (5 bases). Germline lookup yields CDR1 MDHEN and CDR2 SYDVKM. The V end was cut by 1 base, the J end by 1 base, with 16 bases between. The CDR3 has 17 residues. The CDR3 region is CASSLSRGFGGNTEAFF. The CDR3 coding sequence is TGTGCCAGCAGTTTATCACGGGGTTTCGGGGGGAACACTGAAGCTTTCTTT.

This clonotype was recorded many times. The V and J genes are TRBV5-4 and TRBJ1-2; D is undetermined. Trimming pared 4 bases from V and 5 bases from J, leaving 21 bases between. Germline CDR1 is SGHNT and CDR2 is YYREEE (reference sequence). CDR3 length equals 16 residues. The CDR3 region has the DNA TGTGCCAGCAGCCTATCCCTCAGCACGGTGGGGTATGGCTACACCTTC. Protein sequence: CASSLSLSTVGYGYTF. The entire variable domain, with the rest obtained from reference TRBV5-4 and TRBJ1-2, is as follows: ETGVTQSPTHLIKTRGQQVTLRCSSQSGHNTVSWYQQALGQGPQFIFQYYREEENGRGNFPPRFSGLQFPNYSSELNVNALELDDSALYLCASSLSLSTVGYGYTFGSGTRLTVV.

There are many counts of this clonotype. The chain is built from TRBV6-2 or TRBV6-3 and TRBJ2-1; TRBD2 matches at 7 bases. The CDR3 runs 11 residues. Germline V CDR1 and CDR2: MNHEY, SVGEGT. With 6 bases clipped from V and 10 bases from J, the junction kept 3 bases outside the gene matches. This chain's CDR3 is CASSHGGEQFF. The CDR3 DNA is TGTGCCAGCAGCCACGGGGGGGAGCAGTTCTTC.

This clonotype was recorded many times. This chain uses TRBV7-8 with TRBJ2-2; 9 nucleotides match TRBD1. Germline-derived CDR1 and CDR2 are SGHVS and FQNEAQ. J lost 7 bases, V lost 5 bases, and 8 bases had no gene match. The CDR3 is made up of 15 amino acids. The CDR3: CASSRTGGEGGELFF. CDR3 coding DNA: TGTGCCAGCAGCCGCACAGGGGGCGAGGGCGGGGAGCTGTTTTTT.

A note on this clonotype: A much larger clone lies a single base off, so this may be a read error. The chain employs TRBV5-6 and TRBJ2-5; D is possibly TRBD1 (5 bases). Looked up from germline, CDR1 is SGHDT and CDR2 is YYEEEE. The CDR3 totals 15 residues. Written as DNA, the CDR3 is TGTGCCAGCAGCTTGGGGACAAGGATACAAGAGAACCAGTACTTC. Its protein product is CASSLGTRIQENQYF.

This clonotype came up many times. The chain employs TRBV7-2 and TRBJ2-1; 9 bases line up with TRBD2. The V gene's germline CDR1 is SGHTA and CDR2 FQGNSA. Losses at the gene ends were 6 bases for V and 9 bases for J; bases not matched to a gene: 6. CDR3 length: 13 amino acids. CDR3 in DNA: TGTGCCAGCAGTACGCGGGGGGGCCTTGAGCAGTTCTTC. Translating gives CASSTRGGLEQFF.

This clonotype was counted ten times or more. The rearrangement links TRBV29-1 to TRBJ2-7; 7 bases are shared with TRBD2. V lost 4 bases to trimming and J lost 4 bases; unmatched junction nucleotides: 10. From germline, CDR1 is SQVTM and CDR2 ANQGSEA. This CDR3 spans 14 amino acids. Here the CDR3 DNA reads TGCAGCGTTGTATATCCGACTAGCATGTACGAGCAGTACTTC. It codes for CSVVYPTSMYEQYF.

The genes are TRBV3-1 and TRBJ2-4; TRBD2 matches 7 bases. J gave up 4 bases and V 1 base, and 4 bases lay outside the gene matches. Germline V lookup: CDR1 LGHDT, CDR2 YNNKEL (reference sequence). CDR3 length: 15 residues. The CDR3 bases are TGTGCCAGCAGCCAAGGTGCTAGCGGTAAAAACATTCAGTACTTC. Residues: CASSQGASGKNIQYF.

This clonotype was seen more than once but under ten times. The chain uses TRBV2 and TRBJ2-3, with D uncertain. The V and J ends lost 0 bases and 0 bases respectively, with 10 bases between them. CDR1 and CDR2 from the germline V gene are SNHLY and FYNNEI. This CDR3 has 16 amino acids. CDR3 in amino acids: CASSEAVPTSTDTQYF. In nucleotides, the CDR3 is TGTGCCAGCAGTGAAGCGGTACCGACTAGCACAGATACGCAGTATTTT.

This clonotype was picked up many times. This chain joins TRBV5-5 and TRBJ2-1; 8 nucleotides align to TRBD1. Trimming at V came to 6 bases and at J to 10 bases, leaving 12 bases not matched to a gene. This CDR3 contains 14 residues. CDR1 SGHKS and CDR2 YYEKEE come from the germline V gene (reference sequence). This CDR3 reads CASTPGQAFREQFF. In DNA, the CDR3 is TGTGCCAGCACCCCGGGACAGGCCTTCAGAGAGCAGTTCTTC.

This clonotype was detected ten times or more. The chain carries TRBV7-8 and TRBJ2-2, with D uncertain. Trimming removed 1 base at V and 0 bases at J, with 12 bases between. Germline lookup yields CDR1 SGHVS and CDR2 FQNEAQ. This CDR3 is 17 amino acids long. The CDR3 DNA follows: TGTGCCAGCAGCTTAGTGTGGGTAGCCGCGAACACCGGGGAGCTGTTTTTT. Amino acid sequence: CASSLVWVAANTGELFF.

The table lists this clonotype with many counts. This chain links TRBV20-1 with TRBJ1-6; tentatively, D is TRBD1 (5 bases). There are 13 residues in the CDR3. With 4 bases removed from V and 1 base from J, the gap between germline ends came to 5 bases. Germline V lookup: CDR1 DFQATT, CDR2 SNEGSKA (reference sequence). The CDR3 protein is CSAKGSYNSPLHF. For the CDR3, the DNA is TGCAGTGCTAAGGGGTCCTATAATTCACCCCTCCACTTT.

Ten or more counts support this clonotype. The chain couples TRBV4-3 to TRBJ2-2; 7 bases are a match to TRBD1. Trimming took 4 bases from V and 1 from J; bases not matched to a gene: 6. Per the germline V gene, CDR1 is LGHNA and CDR2 is YSLEER. The CDR3 sequence is 16 residues long. CDR3: CASSLRTGGNTGELFF. CDR3 in DNA: TGCGCCAGCAGCCTCCGGACAGGAGGGAACACCGGGGAGCTGTTTTTT.

This clonotype has at least ten counts. V is TRBV27 and J is TRBJ1-6; D not resolved. The CDR3 runs to 12 residues. CDR1 and CDR2 from the germline V gene are MNHEY and SMNVEV (reference sequence). The V end lost 6 bases, the J end lost 7 bases, and 7 bases lay between the germline ends. CDR3 region: CASSEHNSPLHF. CDR3 bases: TGTGCCAGCAGCGAACACAATTCACCCCTCCACTTT.

This clonotype was recorded many times. The chain is built from TRBV20-1 and TRBJ2-1, with TRBD1 as a possible D gene (5 bases). The V and J ends lost 3 bases and 4 bases respectively, with 16 bases between them. This CDR3 spans 15 amino acids. Germline CDR1 is DFQATT and CDR2 is SNEGSKA (reference sequence). CDR3 sequence: CSARSPGSHYNEQFF. The CDR3 region has the DNA TGCAGTGCTAGGTCTCCAGGGTCCCATTACAATGAGCAGTTCTTC.

This clonotype was seen ten or more times. The chain combines TRBV5-5 with TRBJ2-2, with TRBD2 matching 7 bases. CDR3 length: 16 residues. Trimming took 3 bases from V and 0 from J; bases not matched to a gene: 5. In germline, CDR1 is SGHKS, CDR2 YYEKEE (reference sequence). The CDR3 region is CASSYRLAPNTGELFF. The DNA for the CDR3 is TGTGCCAGCAGCTACAGACTAGCCCCGAACACCGGGGAGCTGTTTTTT. Variable domain in full (rest from reference TRBV5-5 and TRBJ2-2): DAGVTQSPTHLIKTRGQQVTLRCSPISGHKSVSWYQQVLGQGPQFIFQYYEKEERGRGNFPDRFSARQFPNYSSELNVNALLLGDSALYLCASSYRLAPNTGELFFGEGSRLTVL.

This clonotype was detected ten times or more. V and J are TRBV3-1 and TRBJ2-1; 11 bases match TRBD2. CDR1 and CDR2 from the germline V gene are LGHDT and YNNKEL (reference sequence). The CDR3 contains 18 residues. J lost 5 bases, V lost 7 bases, and 16 bases had no gene match. CDR3 in amino acids: CASTITVAGGPSDNEQFF. The CDR3 DNA reads TGTGCCAGCACCATAACCGTAGCGGGGGGGCCTTCCGACAATGAGCAGTTCTTC.

This clonotype appeared a few times. The chain recombines TRBV11-2 with TRBJ1-5, with a weak D call TRBD1 (5 bases). Germline V gene data show CDR1 as SGHAT and CDR2 as FQNNGV. The germline V and J ends were trimmed by 1 base and 2 bases, with 24 bases remaining between them. The length of the CDR3 is 20 residues. The DNA for the CDR3 is TGTGCCAGCAGCTTAGTACCTTTAGTTCGATACAGGAGGGGCAATCAGCCCCAGCATTTT. This encodes CASSLVPLVRYRRGNQPQHF.

This chain uses TRBV2 with TRBJ2-4; D is possibly TRBD1 (5 bases). The CDR3 has 14 amino acids. Germline V lookup: CDR1 SNHLY, CDR2 FYNNEI. Trimming shortened V by 7 bases and J by 0 bases, and 10 bases separated the two germline ends. The DNA for the CDR3 is TGTGCCAGCACACAGGTTCTAGCCAAAAACATTCAGTACTTC. Translating gives CASTQVLAKNIQYF.

This clonotype showed up many times. This sequence joins TRBV6-1 and TRBJ2-5, with D possibly being TRBD1 or TRBD2 (6 bases each). V gave up 7 bases and J gave up 2 bases, with 17 bases separating them. Germline V CDR1 and CDR2: MNHNS, SASEGT. This CDR3 is built from 15 residues. The CDR3 loop reads CASNDKGGSQETQYF. The CDR3, as DNA: TGTGCCAGCAATGATAAAGGGGGGTCTCAAGAGACCCAGTACTTC.

Ten or more counts support this clonotype. The junction and the germline gene differ at one end; a read error may be behind it. The chain uses TRBV27 and TRBJ2-1; tentative D call: TRBD2 (6 bases). This CDR3 has 14 amino acids. Germline CDR1 reads MNHEY; CDR2 reads SMNVEV (reference sequence). CDR3 amino acids: CASTGGGSYNELFF. CDR3 sequence (DNA): TGTGCCAGCACTGGGGGAGGCTCCTACAATGAGCTGTTCTTC.

Ten or more counts support this clonotype. This chain joins TRBV28 and TRBJ2-2, with D possibly being TRBD1 (5 bases). V lost 6 bases to trimming and J lost 4 bases, with 15 bases between them. This CDR3 is built from 15 residues. CDR1 and CDR2 (germline): MDHEN, SYDVKM. CDR3 in amino acids: CASRRQMEFTGELFF. DNA for the CDR3: TGTGCCAGCAGAAGACAGATGGAATTCACCGGGGAGCTGTTTTTT. The full variable domain, rest sourced from reference TRBV28 and TRBJ2-2, is DVKVTQSSRYLVKRTGEKVFLECVQDMDHENMFWYRQDPGLGLRLIYFSYDVKMKEKGDIPEGYSVSREKKERFSLILESASTNQTSMYLCASRRQMEFTGELFFGEGSRLTVL.